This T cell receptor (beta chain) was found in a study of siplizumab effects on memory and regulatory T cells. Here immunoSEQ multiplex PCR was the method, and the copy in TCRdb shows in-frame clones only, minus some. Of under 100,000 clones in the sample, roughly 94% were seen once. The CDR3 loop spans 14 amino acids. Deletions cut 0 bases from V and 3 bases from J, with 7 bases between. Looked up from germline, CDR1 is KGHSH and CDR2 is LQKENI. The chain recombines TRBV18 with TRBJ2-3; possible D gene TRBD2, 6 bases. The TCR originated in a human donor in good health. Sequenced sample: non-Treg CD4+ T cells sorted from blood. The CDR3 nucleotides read TGTGCCAGCTCACCACCGGAGGGGACAGATACGCAGTATTTT. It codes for CASSPPEGTDTQYF. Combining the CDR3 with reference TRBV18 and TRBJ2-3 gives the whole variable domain NAGVMQNPRHLVRRRGQEARLRCSPMKGHSHVYWYRQLPEEGLKFMVYLQKENIIDESGMPKERFSAEFPKEGPSILRIQQVVRGDSAAYFCASSPPEGTDTQYFGPGTRLTVL.